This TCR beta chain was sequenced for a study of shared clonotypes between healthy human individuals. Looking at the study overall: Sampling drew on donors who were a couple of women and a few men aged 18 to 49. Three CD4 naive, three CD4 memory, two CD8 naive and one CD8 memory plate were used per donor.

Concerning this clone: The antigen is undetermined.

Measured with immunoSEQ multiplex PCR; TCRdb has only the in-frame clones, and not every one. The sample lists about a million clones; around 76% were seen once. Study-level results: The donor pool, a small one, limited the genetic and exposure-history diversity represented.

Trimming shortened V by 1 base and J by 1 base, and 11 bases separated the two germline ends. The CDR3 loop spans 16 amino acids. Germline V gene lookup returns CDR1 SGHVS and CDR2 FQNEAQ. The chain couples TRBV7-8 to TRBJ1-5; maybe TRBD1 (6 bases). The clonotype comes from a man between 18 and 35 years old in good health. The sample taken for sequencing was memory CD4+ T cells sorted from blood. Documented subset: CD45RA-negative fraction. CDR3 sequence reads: CASSLEGGLSNQPQHF. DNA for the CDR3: TGTGCCAGCAGCTTAGAGGGGGGCTTGAGCAATCAGCCCCAGCATTTT.